The clone carrying this T cell receptor beta chain has at least ten counts. V trimming: 7 bases; J trimming: 4 bases; junction bases outside the gene matches: 2. The CDR3 has 13 amino acids. Germline CDR1 and CDR2: SQVTM and ANQGSEA. TCRdb independently ran MiXCR on the RT-PCR reads; one entry per CDR3 protein. The sample carries almost 700,000 distinct CDR3 sequences, 12% to 15% recorded once. This TCR was recovered from a female donor in good health, serving as a healthy control. Material: memory CD4+ T cells from blood. The rearrangement links TRBV29-1 to TRBJ1-5; 12 bases align to TRBD1. This CDR3 is CSAGQGANQPQHF. CDR3 DNA sequence: TGCAGCGCGGGACAGGGGGCTAATCAGCCCCAGCATTTT.